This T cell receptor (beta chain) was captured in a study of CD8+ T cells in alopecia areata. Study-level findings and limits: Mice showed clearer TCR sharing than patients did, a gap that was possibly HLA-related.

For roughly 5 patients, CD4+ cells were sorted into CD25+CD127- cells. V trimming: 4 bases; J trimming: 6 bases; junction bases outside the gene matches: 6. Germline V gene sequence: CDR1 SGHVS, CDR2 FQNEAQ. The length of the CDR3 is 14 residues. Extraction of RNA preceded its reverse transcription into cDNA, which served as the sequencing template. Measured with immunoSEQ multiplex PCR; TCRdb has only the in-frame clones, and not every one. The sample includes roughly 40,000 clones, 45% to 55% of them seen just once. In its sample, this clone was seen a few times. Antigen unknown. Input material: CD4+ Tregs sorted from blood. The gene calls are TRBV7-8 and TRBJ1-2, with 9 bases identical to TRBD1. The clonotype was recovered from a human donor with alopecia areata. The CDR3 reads CASSSQGAYHGYTF. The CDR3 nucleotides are TGTGCCAGCAGCTCACAGGGGGCGTACCATGGCTACACCTTC.